This T cell receptor (beta chain) was captured by sequencing in a study of post-analysis software for immune sequencing data. General study results and limits: By F measure, strong co-clustering occurred among samples prepared in the same batch. A few TRBV segments appeared more often in patients than in controls, and TRBV5-6, TRBV5-1 and TRBV20-1 were among these.

CDR3 length: 15 residues. V was pared by 4 bases and J by 5 bases, with 17 bases between. The V gene's germline CDR1 is MNHEY and CDR2 SVGEGT. This clonotype was found a few times. Its antigen is unknown. Prepared TCR beta cDNA libraries contained unique molecular identifiers. There were roughly 0.95 to 11 million T cells, and approximately 480,000 cDNA molecules came from them. TCRdb re-called the PCR reads through MiXCR, storing one row per CDR3 protein. The sample lists around 770,000 distinct CDR3 sequences, 35% to 55% occurring once. This clonotype was obtained from a girl aged 5 to 17 with multiple sclerosis. The specimen sequenced was blood. V gene TRBV6-2 or TRBV6-3 combines with J gene TRBJ2-5; D is possibly TRBD1 or TRBD2 (6 bases each). This CDR3 reads CASSSAGGRGETQYF. In DNA form, the CDR3 reads TGTGCCAGCAGTTCCGCCGGGGGCCGCGGGGAGACCCAGTACTTC.